One sample yielded the 9 T cell receptor beta chains listed below, sequenced in a study of T cells in women clearing cervical HPV infection. Sequencing was performed with immunoSEQ multiplex PCR; in TCRdb, only in-frame clones are kept and a portion is missing. The listing contains roughly 32,000 clones. Sequencing input: blood buffy coat. All receptors come from a woman aged 18 to 75 with a cervical HPV16 infection that either progressed to CIN3+ or cleared (not recorded which).

Turning to this clone: The read finishes 3 residues shy of the CDR3 end, and the germline J gene is used to complete it. The chain links TRBV14 to TRBJ2-5; 8 bases map to TRBD1. The CDR3 spans 19 residues. V dropped 0 bases and J dropped 2; count of bases not matched to a gene: 14. The germline V gene has CDR1 SGHDN and CDR2 FVKESK. CDR3 sequence reads: CASSQDPPWTGPVQETQYF. The covered CDR3 bases are TGTGCCAGCAGCCAAGATCCTCCGTGGACAGGGCCAGTTCAAGAGACC.

Concerning this clone: The read gets to within 3 residues of the CDR3 end, and the germline J gene fills in the rest. This chain joins TRBV19 and TRBJ2-7; 7 bases agree with TRBD1. The ends lost 4 bases at V and 5 bases at J; junction bases unmatched: 8. The CDR3 is 14 amino acids. CDR1 is LNHDA, CDR2 SQIVND, per germline (reference sequence). CDR3 residues: CASSTEGGYHEQYF. The CDR3 DNA, read in part, is TGTGCCAGTAGTACCGAAGGGGGCTACCACGAG.

In regard to this clone: The CDR3 end falls 3 residues outside the read, so it is completed with the germline J gene. The chain employs TRBV5-6 and TRBJ2-3; 7 positions match TRBD1. The CDR3 totals 15 residues. From germline, CDR1 is SGHDT and CDR2 YYEEEE. V trimming: 2 bases; J trimming: 2 bases; junction bases outside the gene matches: 5. CDR3 bases read: TGTGCCAGCAGCTTCTGGACAGGATTCACAGATACG. Its translation: CASSFWTGFTDT. The whole CDR3 sequence reads CASSFWTGFTDTQYF.

Worth noting for this clone: Read data end 3 residues before the CDR3 end; the end is taken from the germline J gene. This chain links TRBV30 with TRBJ2-1; 11 nucleotides agree with TRBD1. The length of the CDR3 is 15 residues. The V and J ends lost 4 bases and 7 bases, in that order; junction bases with no gene match: 9. CDR1 GTSNPN and CDR2 SVGIG come from the germline V gene (reference sequence). The covered CDR3 bases are TGTGCCTGGAAATACGGGGACAGGGGGGAGAATGAG. This encodes CAWKYGDRGENE. The full CDR3 is CAWKYGDRGENEQFF.

As concerns this clone: The missing CDR3 end, 3 residues past where the read stops, is filled in from the germline J gene. The chain uses TRBV5-1 and TRBJ1-1, with D possibly TRBD1 on 5 matching bases. This CDR3 contains 16 residues. The germline V gene encodes CDR1 SGHRS and CDR2 YFSETQ. The V end lost 2 bases, the J end lost 0 bases, and 14 bases lay between the germline ends. Here the CDR3 reads CASSFGGGSMNTEAFF. The sequenced part of the CDR3 DNA is TGCGCCAGCAGCTTCGGGGGAGGGAGTATGAACACTGAA.

A remark on this clone: From the germline J gene comes the end of the CDR3, since the read stops 3 residues before it. The chain couples TRBV7-9 to TRBJ2-5; the D call may be TRBD1 or TRBD2 (5 bases each). Trimming removed 3 bases at V and 5 bases at J, with 13 bases between. The CDR3 totals 14 residues. Per the germline V gene, CDR1 is SEHNR and CDR2 is FQNEAQ (reference sequence). The CDR3: CASSFEGRVETQYF. The sequenced CDR3 bases are TGTGCCAGCAGCTTCGAGGGCAGGGTCGAGACC.

With regard to this clone: The read falls 3 residues short of the CDR3 end, and the missing part is taken from the germline J gene. This chain uses TRBV30 with TRBJ2-7; D perhaps matches TRBD1 (5 bases). Germline assignment: CDR1 GTSNPN and CDR2 SVGIG (reference sequence). The CDR3 loop spans 16 amino acids. V gave up 0 bases and J gave up 2 bases, with 17 bases separating them. CDR3 DNA, as far as it was read: TGTGCCTGGAGTGTAGGGGTTTCGACAGAAACCTACGAG. Translated, it gives CAWSVGVSTETYE. The whole CDR3 sequence is CAWSVGVSTETYEQYF.

The DNA read from the CDR3 is TGTGCCAGCAGTCCCGGGACTAGCACAGATACC. It codes for CASSPGTSTDT. The full-length CDR3 reads as CASSPGTSTDTQYF. The chain couples TRBV2 to TRBJ2-5; 9 nucleotides align to TRBD2. The read terminates 3 residues before the CDR3 end, so the remaining end is supplied by the germline J gene. Germline V gives CDR1 SNHLY, CDR2 FYNNEI. The CDR3 runs 14 residues. The variable domain in full, with the rest retrieved from reference TRBV2 and TRBJ2-5, is EPEVTQTPSHQVTQMGQEVILRCVPISNHLYFYWYRQILGQKVEFLVSFYNNEISEKSEIFDDQFSVERPDGSNFTLKIRSTKLEDSAMYFCASSPGTSTDTQYFGPGTRLLVL.

As regards this clone: The read gets to within 3 residues of the CDR3 end, and the germline J gene fills in the rest. The chain is built from TRBV18 and TRBJ2-7; 9 positions agree with TRBD2. Germline V CDR1 and CDR2: KGHSH, LQKENI. V dropped 0 bases and J dropped 3; count of bases not matched to a gene: 18. The CDR3 is 20 residues long. CDR3 sequence: CASSPPSVPVIAGENYEQYF. CDR3 DNA, as far as it was read: TGTGCCAGCTCACCACCGTCCGTCCCTGTAATAGCGGGAGAAAACTACGAG.